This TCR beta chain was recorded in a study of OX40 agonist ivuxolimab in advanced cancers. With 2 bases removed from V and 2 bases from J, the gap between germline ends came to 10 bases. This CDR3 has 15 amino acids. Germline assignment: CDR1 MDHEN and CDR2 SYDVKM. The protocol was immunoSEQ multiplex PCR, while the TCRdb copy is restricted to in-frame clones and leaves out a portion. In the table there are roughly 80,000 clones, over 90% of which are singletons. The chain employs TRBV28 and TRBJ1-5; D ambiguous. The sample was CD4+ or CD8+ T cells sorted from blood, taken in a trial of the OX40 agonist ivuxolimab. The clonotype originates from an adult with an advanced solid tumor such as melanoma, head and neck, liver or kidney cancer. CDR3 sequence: CASSLGREGNQPQHF. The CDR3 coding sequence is TGTGCCAGCAGTTTAGGGAGGGAGGGCAATCAGCCCCAGCATTTT.